This T cell receptor (beta chain) is from a study of blood T cells in healthy people across ages. The use of a sample-barcoded 5' primer and a J-beta primer mix characterized a second PCR of about 6 to 11 cycles. From the 5' RACE reads, TCRdb called clonotypes with MiXCR, one entry per CDR3 protein. Among some 1.8 million distinct CDR3 sequences listed, approximately 39% were seen once. The CDR3 has 16 amino acids. CDR1 MDHEN and CDR2 SYDVKM come from the germline V gene. This clonotype was detected only a few times. The junction and the germline gene differ at one end; a read error may be behind it. This chain connects TRBV28 to TRBJ1-2; TRBD1 aligns across 10 bases. Source material: blood. The receptor was derived from a human donor in good health. The DNA of the CDR3 is TGTGCCAGCAATTTAGTCCCCCGGGACAGGGGTTTCGGCTACACCTTC. This translates into CASNLVPRDRGFGYTF.